The 32 T cell receptor beta chains presented below share a single source sample, sequenced in a study of cytomegalovirus exposure and HLA in healthy donors. The PCR ran on 60 Vbeta and 13 Jbeta primers. Sequenced by immunoSEQ multiplex PCR; TCRdb stores in-frame clones only, minus some. Of over 200,000 clones detected, about 81% appear once; the ten largest clones hold more than 5%. Sequences were obtained from PBMCs. The receptors shown here come from a woman aged 40 to 50 in good health and CMV-seropositive.

The chain recombines TRBV6-1 with TRBJ2-7; 11 bases agree with TRBD2. From germline, CDR1 is MNHNS and CDR2 SASEGT. Losses at the gene ends were 4 bases for V and 2 bases for J; bases not matched to a gene: 4. CDR3 length: 15 amino acids. For the CDR3, the DNA is TGTGCCAGCAGTGGGGGGACTAGCGGAACCTACGAGCAGTACTTC. Protein sequence: CASSGGTSGTYEQYF.

V gene TRBV13 combines with J gene TRBJ2-1; D ambiguous. The length of the CDR3 is 12 residues. V was trimmed by 2 bases and J by 4 bases, leaving 3 bases between them. Per the germline V gene, CDR1 is PRHDT and CDR2 is FYEKMQ (reference sequence). As DNA, the CDR3 is TGTGCCAGCAGCTTATTATACAATGAGCAGTTCTTC. Its protein is CASSLLYNEQFF.

V usage is TRBV15 and J usage is TRBJ1-1; possible D gene TRBD1, 5 bases. The CDR3 extends over 14 amino acids. V was clipped by 4 bases and J by 1 base, with 10 bases between them. The V gene's germline CDR1 is LNHNV and CDR2 YYDKDF (reference sequence). The CDR3 bases are TGTGCCACCAGCACAAGACAGACGAACACTGAAGCTTTCTTT. As protein: CATSTRQTNTEAFF.

This clone occurred once. The V gene is TRBV19, the J gene TRBJ1-2; 9 nucleotides align to TRBD1. Germline lookup yields CDR1 LNHDA and CDR2 SQIVND (reference sequence). CDR3 size: 16 residues. With V trimmed by 3 bases and J by 8 bases, 13 bases remained unmatched. In DNA, the CDR3 is TGTGCCAGTAGTATGAGGGGACAGGGCCCCTCGGGAGGCTACACCTTC. Encoded protein: CASSMRGQGPSGGYTF.

This clone came up once. V usage is TRBV5-8 and J usage is TRBJ2-3; D may be TRBD2 (7 bases). The V and J ends lost 3 bases and 5 bases respectively, with 16 bases between them. The CDR3 consists of 15 residues. Germline CDR1 SGHTS, CDR2 YDEGEE. The CDR3: CASSSGGRVVDTQYF. The CDR3 bases are TGTGCCAGCAGCTCGGGGGGCAGGGTGGTAGATACGCAGTATTTT. Together with reference TRBV5-8 and TRBJ2-3, the CDR3 gives the full variable domain: EAGVTQSPTHLIKTRGQQATLRCSPISGHTSVYWYQQALGLGLQFLLWYDEGEERNRGNFPPRFSGRQFPNYSSELNVNALELEDSALYLCASSSGGRVVDTQYFGPGTRLTVL.

The chain carries TRBV29-1 and TRBJ1-1; 8 nucleotides agree with TRBD1. The CDR3 has 11 residues. The germline gives CDR1 SQVTM, CDR2 ANQGSEA. The CDR3 spells CRADRDTEAFF. As DNA, the CDR3 is TGCAGGGCGGACAGGGACACTGAAGCTTTCTTT.

CDR3 protein: CASNPTENTEAFF. Written as DNA, the CDR3 is TGTGCCAGCAACCCCACAGAGAACACTGAAGCTTTCTTT. The chain uses TRBV28 and TRBJ1-1; D ambiguous. The length of the CDR3 is 13 residues. Between the trimmed V and J ends, which lost 7 bases and 1 base, there was a span of 10 bases. Germline V lookup: CDR1 MDHEN, CDR2 SYDVKM.

The V gene is TRBV2, the J gene TRBJ1-5; 7 bases are a match to TRBD1. V dropped 7 bases and J dropped 4; count of bases not matched to a gene: 1. CDR3 size: 12 residues. The germline gives CDR1 SNHLY, CDR2 FYNNEI. CDR3 bases: TGTGCCAGCATGACAGGGAATCAGCCCCAGCATTTT. It specifies CASMTGNQPQHF.

The chain is built from TRBV12-5 and TRBJ2-3, with TRBD2 matching 13 bases. This CDR3 region has 18 residues. J was trimmed by 1 base and V by 1 base; bases with no gene match: 5. Germline assignment: CDR1 LGHNT and CDR2 FRNRAP. The CDR3 sequence: CASGLGGLAGVGTDTQYF. The CDR3 DNA reads TGTGCTAGTGGTTTGGGAGGACTAGCGGGAGTGGGCACAGATACGCAGTATTTT.

This clone was counted once. The V call is TRBV7-4, the J call TRBJ1-5, with D perhaps matching TRBD1 (5 bases). V shed 4 bases and J shed 4 bases, with 11 bases lying between them. Germline V CDR1 and CDR2: SGHVT, SQSDAQ. The CDR3 is 14 amino acids. Here the CDR3 reads CASSSQQVNQPQHF. The CDR3 region has the DNA TGTGCCAGCAGCTCACAACAGGTAAATCAGCCCCAGCATTTT.

This chain uses TRBV18 with TRBJ2-7, with 11 nucleotides matching TRBD2. J lost 6 bases, V lost 2 bases, and 15 bases had no gene match. The germline CDR1 and CDR2 sequences are KGHSH and LQKENI. The CDR3 consists of 18 residues. CDR3 bases: TGTGCCAGCTCACCAGAGACTAGCGGGATCCCCAGGTCTCCCGAGCAGTACTTC. This gives the protein CASSPETSGIPRSPEQYF.

This clone was seen just once. V is TRBV7-9 and J is TRBJ2-5; 8 bases align to TRBD1. The DNA end lines up better with TRBJ2-7; the J call may be wrong. CDR3 size: 17 residues. Germline CDR1 reads SEHNR; CDR2 reads FQNEAQ (reference sequence). The CDR3 protein is CASSLVGWDRSSYEQYF. The DNA for the CDR3 is TGTGCCAGCAGCTTAGTTGGGTGGGACAGGAGTTCCTACGAGCAGTACTTC.

This chain links TRBV19 with TRBJ1-2; D is uncertain. The CDR3 runs to 13 residues. V was clipped by 3 bases and J by 6 bases, with 11 bases between them. Germline values: CDR1 LNHDA, CDR2 SQIVND (reference sequence). The CDR3 region has the DNA TGTGCCAGTAGTATGTGGTACGGGGATGGCTACACCTTC. The encoded protein is CASSMWYGDGYTF.

The V and J genes are TRBV4-3 and TRBJ2-1, with D possibly TRBD2 on 7 matching bases. Trimming pared 3 bases from V and 6 bases from J, leaving 18 bases between. The CDR3 sequence is 16 residues long. CDR1 is LGHNA and CDR2 is YSLEER in the germline V gene. The CDR3: CASSHAWGGRRNEQFF. For the CDR3, the DNA is TGCGCCAGCAGCCACGCGTGGGGGGGCCGGCGCAATGAGCAGTTCTTC.

The chain carries TRBV28 and TRBJ2-7; a possible D gene is TRBD2 (6 bases). Trimming stripped 5 bases from V and 6 bases from J, with 14 bases between. The CDR3 has 13 amino acids. Germline CDR1 MDHEN, CDR2 SYDVKM. The CDR3 DNA reads TGTGCCAGCAGTCAAGGGAGGCGAAGCGAGCAGTACTTC. It yields the protein CASSQGRRSEQYF.

This clone was recorded only once. In DNA form, the CDR3 reads TGTGCCAGCAGCTTCAAGGGCAGGGACACTGAAGCTTTCTTT. Translating gives CASSFKGRDTEAFF. This chain uses TRBV7-3 with TRBJ1-1; maybe TRBD1 (5 bases). CDR3 length equals 14 residues. V dropped 3 bases and J dropped 3 bases, with 11 bases sitting between them. CDR1 and CDR2 from the germline V gene are SGHTA and FQGTGA.

The sample holds one count of this clone. The V call is TRBV4-1, the J call TRBJ2-1, with 7 bases fitting TRBD2. After removal of 4 bases from V and 0 bases from J, the junction contained 3 bases not matched to a gene. CDR1 MGHRA and CDR2 YSYEKL come from the germline V gene. This CDR3 has 15 amino acids. The CDR3 here is CASSPWTSSYNEQFF. CDR3 sequence (DNA): TGCGCCAGCAGCCCTTGGACTAGCTCCTACAATGAGCAGTTCTTC.

The V call is TRBV7-6, the J call TRBJ1-5; 7 nucleotides match TRBD1. CDR1 and CDR2 from the germline V gene are SGHVS and FNYEAQ. The CDR3 is made up of 17 amino acids. The V gene end was trimmed by 0 bases and the J gene end by 4 bases; junction bases not matched to a gene: 9. The CDR3, as DNA: TGTGCCAGCAGCTTAGCATCAGGGGGGCCTGGGAATCAGCCCCAGCATTTT. This sequence encodes CASSLASGGPGNQPQHF.

The CDR3 here is CASSLEVSTASYEQYF. The CDR3 DNA sequence: TGTGCCAGCAGCTTAGAAGTTTCGACAGCCAGTTACGAGCAGTACTTC. J is TRBJ2-7 and V is TRBV7-2; TRBD1 might be the D (5 bases). This CDR3 is built from 16 residues. Germline CDR1 reads SGHTA; CDR2 reads FQGNSA. V was clipped by 1 base and J by 4 bases, with 17 bases between them.

This chain joins TRBV19 and TRBJ2-2; 9 bases match TRBD2. This CDR3 has 17 residues. Germline CDR1 is LNHDA and CDR2 is SQIVND (reference sequence). The trim removed 1 base at V and 7 bases at J, leaving 10 bases unmatched. In DNA form, the CDR3 reads TGTGCCAGTAGTATAGGGGGCGGGAGGGCCTCGGGCGGGGAGCTGTTTTTT. Translating gives CASSIGGGRASGGELFF.

The V call is TRBV10-3, the J call TRBJ1-5; D unclear. The V gene lost 4 bases and the J gene lost 5 bases, with 9 bases spanning the gap. The CDR3 sequence is 13 residues long. In germline, CDR1 is ENHRY, CDR2 SYGVKD. The CDR3 DNA reads as TGTGCCATCAGTGTACGGTCCGATCAGCCCCAGCATTTT. Encoded protein: CAISVRSDQPQHF.

The chain links TRBV5-1 to TRBJ2-1; the D gene is possibly TRBD2 (5 bases). The V gene lost 4 bases and the J gene lost 2 bases, with 16 bases spanning the gap. Germline V gene data show CDR1 as SGHRS and CDR2 as YFSETQ. The CDR3 covers 16 residues. As DNA, the CDR3 is TGCGCCAGCAGCCCCCGTCAGCGGCAGACCTACAATGAGCAGTTCTTC. The encoded protein is CASSPRQRQTYNEQFF.

The V call is TRBV5-4, the J call TRBJ2-3, with TRBD1 identical over 9 bases. This CDR3 contains 17 residues. Losses at the gene ends were 4 bases for V and 2 bases for J; bases not matched to a gene: 11. Germline CDR1 and CDR2: SGHNT and YYREEE (reference sequence). CDR3: CASSTTGGGFSTDTQYF. As DNA, the CDR3 is TGTGCCAGCAGCACTACAGGGGGCGGCTTTTCCACAGATACGCAGTATTTT.

The chain combines TRBV11-2 with TRBJ2-1, with TRBD1 as a possible D gene (6 bases). Germline lookup yields CDR1 SGHAT and CDR2 FQNNGV. The ends were cut back, 1 base at V and 10 bases at J, with 11 bases in the middle. CDR3 length: 13 amino acids. This CDR3 reads CASSLVGAREQFF. The CDR3 DNA reads as TGTGCCAGCAGCTTAGTGGGGGCCCGGGAGCAGTTCTTC.

The chain uses TRBV5-1 and TRBJ2-2; 9 nucleotides line up with TRBD2. V lost 6 bases to trimming and J lost 5 bases; unmatched junction nucleotides: 14. The CDR3 is 17 residues long. The germline gives CDR1 SGHRS, CDR2 YFSETQ. In DNA, the CDR3 is TGCGCCAGCACCGGGGGGTCGGGACTAGCTTCTACCGGGGAGCTGTTTTTT. This gives the protein CASTGGSGLASTGELFF.

The V gene is TRBV7-3, the J gene TRBJ2-2, with TRBD2 matching over 11 bases. The CDR3 extends over 16 amino acids. Germline trimming cut 3 bases from V and 4 bases from J; bases unmatched to any gene: 4. Per germline, CDR1 SGHTA and CDR2 FQGTGA. The CDR3 region is CASSFSGLAGTGELFF. The CDR3 DNA follows: TGTGCCAGCAGCTTCTCTGGACTAGCGGGCACCGGGGAGCTGTTTTTT.

This chain links TRBV18 with TRBJ2-7, with 10 bases lining up with TRBD2. V was clipped by 3 bases and J by 3 bases; unmatched bases: 8. The CDR3 contains 16 residues. From germline, CDR1 is KGHSH and CDR2 LQKENI. The chain's CDR3 is CASSPLKTSGLYEQYF. The CDR3, as DNA: TGTGCCAGCTCACCCCTGAAGACTAGCGGGCTCTACGAGCAGTACTTC. The whole variable domain, filled in from reference TRBV18 and TRBJ2-7, reads NAGVMQNPRHLVRRRGQEARLRCSPMKGHSHVYWYRQLPEEGLKFMVYLQKENIIDESGMPKERFSAEFPKEGPSILRIQQVVRGDSAAYFCASSPLKTSGLYEQYFGPGTRLTVT.

V usage is TRBV6-6 and J usage is TRBJ2-7; 7 bases are shared with TRBD1. The CDR3 is 13 amino acids. Germline V gene sequence: CDR1 MNHNY, CDR2 SVGAGI (reference sequence). J gave up 4 bases and V 7 bases, and 7 bases lay outside the gene matches. CDR3 in amino acids: CASTSGGTYEQYF. The CDR3 coding sequence is TGTGCCAGCACCTCAGGGGGAACATACGAGCAGTACTTC.

A single count supports this clone. The chain uses TRBV30 and TRBJ2-3; 7 nucleotides align to TRBD2. This CDR3 spans 16 amino acids. CDR1 is GTSNPN and CDR2 is SVGIG in the germline V gene (reference sequence). V was pared by 0 bases and J by 0 bases, with 6 bases of the junction left unmatched. The CDR3: CAWSVPSGVSTDTQYF. The CDR3 nucleotides read TGTGCCTGGAGTGTACCGAGCGGGGTTAGCACAGATACGCAGTATTTT.

The chain is built from TRBV10-3 and TRBJ1-3; D gene unclear. V lost 6 bases and J 0 bases, leaving 9 bases between the germline ends. Germline-derived CDR1 and CDR2 are ENHRY and SYGVKD. The CDR3 extends over 14 amino acids. This chain's CDR3 is CAIRSGSSGNTIYF. The CDR3 region has the DNA TGTGCCATCAGGAGCGGGAGCTCTGGAAACACCATATATTTT.

The chain recombines TRBV29-1 with TRBJ2-7, with D possibly TRBD1 on 5 matching bases. CDR1 and CDR2 from the germline V gene are SQVTM and ANQGSEA. Trimming pared 6 bases from V and 0 bases from J, leaving 9 bases between. The CDR3 is 12 residues long. CDR3 in amino acids: CSVQTASYEQYF. In nucleotides, the CDR3 is TGCAGCGTCCAGACAGCCTCCTACGAGCAGTACTTC.

In regard to this clone: This sample includes further DNA sequences coding for the same CDR3. The rearrangement joins TRBV7-8 to TRBJ1-1, with D possibly being TRBD1 (5 bases). The CDR3 sequence is 16 residues long. Germline assignment: CDR1 SGHVS and CDR2 FQNEAQ. With 7 bases removed from V and 0 bases from J, the gap between germline ends came to 18 bases. As DNA, the CDR3 is TGTGCCAGCACTCCATCATCTCGGGGGATGAACACTGAAGCTTTCTTT. This encodes CASTPSSRGMNTEAFF. The variable domain in full, with the rest retrieved from reference TRBV7-8 and TRBJ1-1, is GAGVSQSPRYKVAKRGQDVALRCDPISGHVSLFWYQQALGQGPEFLTYFQNEAQLDKSGLPSDRFFAERPEGSVSTLKIQRTQQEDSAVYLCASTPSSRGMNTEAFFGQGTRLTVV.